The T cell receptor beta chain under discussion was sequenced for a study of T cell repertoires in cytomegalovirus infection. Study context: As its CMV epitopes, the study selected recently identified HLA-C-restricted and well-studied HLA-B-restricted targets. Shared public TCR beta signatures pointed to both CMV infection and a matching HLA type.

Study outcomes and limitations: Using cumulative public TCR beta family frequency, the authors identified those who carried CMV together with the relevant HLA.

A remark on this clonotype: What it binds is unknown.

In TCRdb, the reads were re-called with MiXCR into one record per CDR3 protein. The sample holds over 45,000 distinct CDR3 sequences, around 18% seen once. Trimming stripped 6 bases from V and 4 bases from J, with 13 bases between. Germline lookup yields CDR1 MNHNS and CDR2 SASEGT. The CDR3 extends over 14 amino acids. The chain carries TRBV6-1 and TRBJ1-5; unclear D gene. This clonotype was obtained from a human donor in good health (CMV status not recorded). Some clones in this sample may be carry-over from other donors' samples. Sequenced material: CD8+ T cells from cultured PBMCs, taken from culture after CMV antigen stimulation. CDR3 loop: CASRRGGGNQPQHF. In DNA, the CDR3 is TGTGCCAGCAGGCGCGGCGGAGGGAATCAGCCCCAGCATTTT.